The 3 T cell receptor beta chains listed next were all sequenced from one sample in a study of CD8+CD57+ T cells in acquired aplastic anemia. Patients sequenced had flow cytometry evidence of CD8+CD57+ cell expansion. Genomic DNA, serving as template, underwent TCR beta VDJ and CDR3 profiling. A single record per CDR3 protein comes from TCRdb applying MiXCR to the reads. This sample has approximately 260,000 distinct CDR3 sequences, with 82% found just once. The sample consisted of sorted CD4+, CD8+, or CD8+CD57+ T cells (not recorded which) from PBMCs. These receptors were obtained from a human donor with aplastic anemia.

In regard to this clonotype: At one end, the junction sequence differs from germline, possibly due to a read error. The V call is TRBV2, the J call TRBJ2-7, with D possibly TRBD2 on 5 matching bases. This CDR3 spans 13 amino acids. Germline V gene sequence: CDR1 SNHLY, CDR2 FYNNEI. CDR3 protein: CASIPDGLYEQCF. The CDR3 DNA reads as TGTGCCAGCATTCCGGACGGACTCTACGAGCAGTGCTTC. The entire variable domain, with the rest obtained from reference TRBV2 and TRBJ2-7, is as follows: EPEVTQTPSHQVTQMGQEVILRCVPISNHLYFYWYRQILGQKVEFLVSFYNNEISEKSEIFDDQFSVERPDGSNFTLKIRSTKLEDSAMYFCASIPDGLYEQCFGPGTRLTVT.

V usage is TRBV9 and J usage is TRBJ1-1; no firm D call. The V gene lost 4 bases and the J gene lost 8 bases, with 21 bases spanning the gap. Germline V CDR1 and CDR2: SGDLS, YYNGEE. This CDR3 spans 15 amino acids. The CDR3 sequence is CASSLEDYRLMEAFF. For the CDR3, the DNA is TGTGCCAGCAGCTTAGAGGACTATCGGCTCATGGAAGCTTTCTTT. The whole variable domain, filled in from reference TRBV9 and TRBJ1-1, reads DSGVTQTPKHLITATGQRVTLRCSPRSGDLSVYWYQQSLDQGLQFLIQYYNGEERAKGNILERFSAQQFPDLHSELNLSSLELGDSALYFCASSLEDYRLMEAFFGQGTRLTVV.

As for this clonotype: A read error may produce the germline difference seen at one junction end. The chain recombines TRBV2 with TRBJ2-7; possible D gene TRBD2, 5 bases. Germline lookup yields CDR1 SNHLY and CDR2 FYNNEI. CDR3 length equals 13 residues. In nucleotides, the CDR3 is TGTGCCAGCGGGGTAGAGAGCACGGGGAAGCAGTACTTT. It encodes CASGVESTGKQYF.